Listed below are T cell receptor beta chains from one sample, sequenced in a study of cytomegalovirus exposure and HLA in healthy donors. TCRdb keeps only in-frame clones here, not all; method: immunoSEQ multiplex PCR. In the table there are under 200,000 clones, roughly 60% of which are singletons. Sequencing input: PBMCs. These receptors all stem from a man aged 35-49 years in good health and CMV-seronegative. Each CDR3 is given with its conserved first and last residue. Fields, in order: J gene, clone size, V gene, D gene, CDR3 protein, CDR3 DNA. A D gene is named only where the DNA matches it firmly. Not all rows give a size; the values are once, few, many and, for expanded clones, a class.

TRBJ2-5 NA TRBV9 TRBD2 CASSVGGAGGRETQYF TGTGCCAGCAGCGTAGGGGGAGCGGGGGGGCGGGAGACCCAGTACTTC
TRBJ2-3 NA TRBV28 TRBD2 CASSLGGITDTQYF TGTGCCAGCAGCCTGGGGGGGATCACAGATACGCAGTATTTT
TRBJ2-1 NA TRBV7-6 TRBD1 CASSLIPSDRGALDEQFF TGTGCCAGCAGCTTAATTCCTAGCGACAGGGGGGCCTTAGATGAGCAGTTCTTC
TRBJ2-5 NA TRBV14 TRBD2 CASSQGRTSGGLETQYF TGTGCCAGCAGCCAAGGGAGGACTAGCGGGGGCCTGGAGACCCAGTACTTC
TRBJ2-1 NA TRBV5-6 NA CASSSGPNAGNEQFF TGTGCCAGCAGTTCCGGACCGAACGCAGGGAATGAGCAGTTCTTC
TRBJ2-7 NA TRBV28 NA CASSRPGVKREQYF TGTGCCAGCAGTCGACCAGGGGTCAAACGCGAGCAGTACTTC
TRBJ1-2 NA TRBV5-3 TRBD1 CATRADDRVGDGYTF TGTGCCACCCGGGCCGACGACAGGGTTGGGGATGGCTACACCTTC
TRBJ1-6 few TRBV5-4 TRBD1 CASSVRQGEKSPLHF TGTGCCAGCAGCGTACGACAGGGGGAGAAATCACCCCTCCACTTT
TRBJ2-2 NA TRBV7-2 NA CASNDSPTGELFF TGTGCCAGCAATGACAGCCCTACCGGGGAGCTGTTTTTT
TRBJ2-5 NA TRBV6-5 NA CASSYAGQSGETQYF TGTGCCAGCAGTTACGCGGGACAGTCCGGGGAGACCCAGTACTTC
TRBJ2-1 NA TRBV11-2 TRBD2 CASSLQPGLVRGDEQFF TGTGCCAGCAGCTTGCAACCGGGACTAGTAAGGGGGGATGAGCAGTTCTTC
TRBJ1-1 NA TRBV30 NA CAWTHGQGAEAFF TGTGCCTGGACCCACGGGCAGGGCGCTGAAGCTTTCTTT
TRBJ2-1 NA TRBV29-1 NA CSVAGARVSYNEQFF TGCAGCGTCGCGGGCGCTCGGGTTTCCTACAATGAGCAGTTCTTC
TRBJ2-1 NA TRBV7-9 NA CSSSLATGGELYNEQFF TGTTCCAGCAGCTTAGCGACGGGGGGCGAATTGTACAATGAGCAGTTCTTC
TRBJ2-1 NA TRBV11-2 NA CASSLVVQRHNEQFF TGTGCCAGCAGCTTAGTGGTCCAGAGGCACAATGAGCAGTTCTTC
TRBJ2-5 NA TRBV7-2 TRBD1 CASSSGTGRQETQYF TGTGCCAGCAGCTCCGGGACAGGCCGTCAAGAGACCCAGTACTTC
TRBJ1-2 NA TRBV2 TRBD1 CASSATGQSYGYTF TGTGCCAGCAGTGCCACGGGACAGTCCTATGGCTACACCTTC
TRBJ1-1 NA TRBV9 NA CASSGGFSTEAFF TGTGCCAGCAGCGGAGGGTTTAGCACTGAAGCTTTCTTT
TRBJ1-5 once TRBV10-3 TRBD1 CAISESGTGGLQPQHF TGTGCCATCAGTGAGTCTGGGACAGGGGGTCTGCAGCCCCAGCATTTT
TRBJ2-5 NA TRBV19 NA CASSLQGGLGETQYF TGTGCCAGTAGTTTACAGGGGGGGCTTGGAGAGACCCAGTACTTC
TRBJ1-5 NA TRBV27 TRBD1 CASSANRGQPQHF TGTGCCAGCAGTGCGAACAGGGGGCAGCCCCAGCATTTT
TRBJ2-1 NA TRBV2 NA CASLDGTPPSNEQFF TGTGCCAGTCTCGATGGGACTCCGCCAAGCAATGAGCAGTTCTTC
TRBJ1-4 NA TRBV6-1 NA CASRRLATNEKLFF TGTGCCAGCAGGCGCCTGGCAACTAATGAAAAACTGTTTTTT
TRBJ2-1 few TRBV9 NA CASSRQGSPGLPNNEQFF TGTGCCAGCTCCAGACAGGGGTCGCCGGGACTACCTAACAATGAGCAGTTCTTC
TRBJ1-1 NA TRBV5-1 TRBD1 CASSSGQGTEAFF TGCGCCAGCAGCTCCGGACAGGGCACTGAAGCTTTCTTT
TRBJ2-5 few TRBV19 TRBD1 CASSINRGETQYF TGTGCCAGTAGTATAAACAGGGGAGAGACCCAGTACTTC
TRBJ2-7 NA TRBV9 TRBD1 CASSAWDSSYEQYF TGTGCCAGCAGCGCCTGGGACAGCTCCTACGAGCAGTACTTC
TRBJ2-2 NA TRBV2 TRBD2 CASSALAAGGSGELFF TGTGCCAGCAGCGCCCTGGCGGCGGGGGGATCGGGGGAGCTGTTTTTT
TRBJ2-7 NA TRBV7-6 NA CASSPAVGAGAYEQYF TGTGCCAGCAGCCCGGCGGTGGGGGCGGGTGCCTACGAGCAGTACTTC
TRBJ1-4 few TRBV6-5 NA CASSPQGWDEKLFF TGTGCCAGCAGTCCACAGGGTTGGGATGAAAAACTGTTTTTT
TRBJ2-2 NA TRBV7-9 NA CASSLAGLGSTGELFF TGTGCCAGCAGCTTAGCGGGGCTGGGTTCCACCGGGGAGCTGTTTTTT
TRBJ2-1 NA TRBV30 TRBD2 CAWSGRGIEQFF TGTGCCTGGAGTGGGCGGGGGATTGAGCAGTTCTTC
TRBJ2-7 few TRBV19 NA CASSYGTYEQYF TGTGCCAGTAGTTATGGGACTTACGAGCAGTACTTC
TRBJ2-7 NA TRBV12-5 TRBD1 CASGLPTGGGYEQYF TGTGCTAGTGGTTTGCCAACAGGGGGCGGGTACGAGCAGTACTTC
TRBJ2-2 NA TRBV11-2 TRBD1 CASSHNHAPGQKNTGELFF TGTGCCAGCAGCCATAACCATGCCCCGGGACAGAAAAACACCGGGGAGCTGTTTTTT
TRBJ2-6 few TRBV6-5 NA CASSTDSGANVLTF TGTGCCAGCAGCACAGACTCTGGGGCCAACGTCCTGACTTTC
TRBJ2-3 NA TRBV6-1 TRBD1 CASSDLQGFSTDTQYF TGTGCCAGCAGTGATCTACAGGGGTTTAGCACAGATACGCAGTATTTT